The 9 T cell receptor beta chains below all came from one sample that was sequenced in a study of Graves' ophthalmopathy and Graves' hyperthyroidism. RNA transcripts were the source from which TCR beta CDR3 regions were amplified. First-round RT-PCR employed HTBI primers, with a second-round multiplex PCR after it. TCRdb used MiXCR to reprocess the multiplex PCR reads, holding one entry per CDR3 protein. The repertoire holds around 1.1 million distinct CDR3 sequences, with around a third as singletons. What was sequenced was peripheral blood or thyroid tissue (not recorded which). The receptors stem from an adult man with Graves' hyperthyroidism.

The chain joins TRBV20-1 to TRBJ1-1; D is perhaps TRBD1 (5 bases). The V gene lost 7 bases and the J gene lost 5 bases, with 11 bases spanning the gap. The CDR3 is made up of 11 amino acids. Germline V CDR1 and CDR2: DFQATT, SNEGSKA (reference sequence). In nucleotides, the CDR3 is TGCAGTGGGGGGAGGGAAACTGAAGCTTTCTTT. It encodes CSGGRETEAFF.

This clonotype was seen ten or more times. V is TRBV10-2 and J is TRBJ1-1, with 8 bases identical to TRBD1. This CDR3 is built from 14 residues. V shed 0 bases and J 6 bases; nucleotides not matched to a gene: 3. CDR1 is WSHSY and CDR2 is SAAADI in the germline V gene. CDR3 sequence: CASSESGQGPEAFF. The CDR3 region has the DNA TGCGCCAGCAGTGAGTCTGGACAGGGACCTGAAGCTTTCTTT.

The chain links TRBV7-6 to TRBJ1-1; D gene unclear. V lost 5 bases and J lost 3, with 19 bases in between. The CDR3 sequence is 16 residues long. Germline values: CDR1 SGHVS, CDR2 FNYEAQ. CDR3 nucleotide sequence: TGTGCCAGCAGCCCCGGCGGGGTTAGGGCGGACACTGAAGCTTTCTTT. It is translated as CASSPGGVRADTEAFF.

This clonotype was observed a few times. This chain links TRBV6-1 with TRBJ2-5, with TRBD1 matching 11 bases. The CDR3 sequence is 15 residues long. With 7 bases clipped from V and 5 bases from J, the junction kept 9 bases outside the gene matches. The germline V gene has CDR1 MNHNS and CDR2 SASEGT. CDR3 residues: CASTSTGTGGETQYF. The DNA for the CDR3 is TGTGCCAGCACCAGTACCGGGACAGGGGGTGAGACCCAGTACTTC.

Turning to this clonotype: A much larger clone differs by one base, so this may be a read error. The chain recombines TRBV2 with TRBJ1-5; the D is unclear. CDR1 and CDR2 (germline): SNHLY, FYNNEI. This CDR3 is 14 amino acids long. CDR3 in amino acids: CAGSEQTGYQPQHF. The DNA for the CDR3 is TGTGCCGGCAGTGAACAGACGGGATATCAGCCCCAGCATTTT.

The chain joins TRBV3-1 to TRBJ2-5; weak D call: TRBD2 (6 bases). Per germline, CDR1 LGHDT and CDR2 YNNKEL (reference sequence). The CDR3 runs 16 residues. V was clipped by 7 bases and J by 2 bases, with 20 bases between them. For the CDR3, the DNA is TGTGCCAGCACTTACGGGGCTAGCGAGCCTCAAGAGACCCAGTACTTC. Its protein is CASTYGASEPQETQYF.

This clonotype appeared many times. The chain joins TRBV10-3 to TRBJ2-7; D might be TRBD2 (6 bases). Germline V gene lookup returns CDR1 ENHRY and CDR2 SYGVKD. CDR3 length: 14 residues. V was trimmed by 8 bases and J by 3 bases, leaving 17 bases between them. In DNA form, the CDR3 reads TGTGCCATCGGAGAGAGCCGGCGGGGCTACGAGCAGTACTTC. Translated, it gives CAIGESRRGYEQYF.

V is TRBV15 and J is TRBJ1-5; D unresolved. Germline V gene sequence: CDR1 LNHNV, CDR2 YYDKDF (reference sequence). This CDR3 is built from 15 residues. Trimming stripped 1 base from V and 7 bases from J, with 14 bases between. The CDR3 bases are TGTGCCACCAGCAGAGCGTTTGGCGGGGTCCAGCCCCAGCATTTT. Amino acids: CATSRAFGGVQPQHF.

This clonotype occurred many times. This chain joins TRBV2 and TRBJ2-7, with D perhaps matching TRBD2 (6 bases). Trimming removed 6 bases at V and 5 bases at J, with 17 bases between. Germline V gene sequence: CDR1 SNHLY, CDR2 FYNNEI. This CDR3 has 14 residues. CDR3 region: CASRADGGTHEQYF. CDR3 DNA: TGTGCCAGCAGGGCCGACGGCGGGACCCACGAGCAGTACTTC. The full variable domain, with the rest looked up from reference TRBV2 and TRBJ2-7, is EPEVTQTPSHQVTQMGQEVILRCVPISNHLYFYWYRQILGQKVEFLVSFYNNEISEKSEIFDDQFSVERPDGSNFTLKIRSTKLEDSAMYFCASRADGGTHEQYFGPGTRLTVT.